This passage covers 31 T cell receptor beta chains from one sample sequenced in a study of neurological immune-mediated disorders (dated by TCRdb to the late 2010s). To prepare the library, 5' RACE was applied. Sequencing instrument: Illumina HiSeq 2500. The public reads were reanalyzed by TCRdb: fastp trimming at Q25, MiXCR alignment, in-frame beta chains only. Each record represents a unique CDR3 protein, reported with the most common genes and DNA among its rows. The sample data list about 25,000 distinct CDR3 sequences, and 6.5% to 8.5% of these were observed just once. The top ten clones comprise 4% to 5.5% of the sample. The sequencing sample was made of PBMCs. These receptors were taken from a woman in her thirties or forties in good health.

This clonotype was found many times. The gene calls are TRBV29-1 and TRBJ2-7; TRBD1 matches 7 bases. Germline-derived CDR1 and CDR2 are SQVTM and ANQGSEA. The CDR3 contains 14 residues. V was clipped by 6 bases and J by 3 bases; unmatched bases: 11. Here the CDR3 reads CSVGEYRGVYEQYF. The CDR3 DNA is TGCAGCGTCGGGGAGTACAGGGGTGTCTACGAGCAGTACTTC.

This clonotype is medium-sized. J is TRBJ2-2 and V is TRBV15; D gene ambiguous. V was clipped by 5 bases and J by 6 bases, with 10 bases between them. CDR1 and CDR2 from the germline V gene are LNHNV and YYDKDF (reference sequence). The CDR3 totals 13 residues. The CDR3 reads CATSPSLAGELFF. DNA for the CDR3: TGTGCCACCAGCCCCTCCCTAGCCGGGGAGCTGTTTTTT.

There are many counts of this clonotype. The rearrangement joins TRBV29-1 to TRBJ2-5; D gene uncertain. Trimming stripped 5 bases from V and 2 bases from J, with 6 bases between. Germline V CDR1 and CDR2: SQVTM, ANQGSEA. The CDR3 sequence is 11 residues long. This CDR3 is CSVTWQETQYF. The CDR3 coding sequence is TGCAGCGTTACATGGCAAGAGACCCAGTACTTC.

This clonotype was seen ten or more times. The CDR3 DNA reads as TGCAGCGTTGAACTGGGTATGGAGCAGTTCTTC. This encodes CSVELGMEQFF. The J gene is TRBJ2-1, the V gene TRBV29-1; D is ambiguous. Germline V gene data show CDR1 as SQVTM and CDR2 as ANQGSEA. CDR3 length: 11 residues. Deletions cut 2 bases from V and 10 bases from J, with 9 bases between.

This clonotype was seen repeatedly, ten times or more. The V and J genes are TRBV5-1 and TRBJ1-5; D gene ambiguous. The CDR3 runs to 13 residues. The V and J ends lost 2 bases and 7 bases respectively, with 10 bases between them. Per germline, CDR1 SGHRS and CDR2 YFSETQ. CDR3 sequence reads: CASSFEGGQPQHF. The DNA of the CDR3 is TGCGCCAGCAGCTTCGAGGGAGGGCAGCCCCAGCATTTT.

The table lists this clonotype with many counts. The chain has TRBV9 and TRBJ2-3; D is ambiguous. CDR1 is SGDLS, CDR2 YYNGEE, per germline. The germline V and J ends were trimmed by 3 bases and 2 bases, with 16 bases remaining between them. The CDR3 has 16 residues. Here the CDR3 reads CASSDDDGQHTDTQYF. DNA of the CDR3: TGTGCCAGCAGCGACGACGACGGGCAACACACAGATACGCAGTATTTT.

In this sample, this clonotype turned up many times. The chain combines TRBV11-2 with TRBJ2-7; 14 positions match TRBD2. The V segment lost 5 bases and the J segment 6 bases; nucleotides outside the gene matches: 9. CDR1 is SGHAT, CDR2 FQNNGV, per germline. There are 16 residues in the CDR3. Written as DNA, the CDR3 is TGTGCCAGCAGCCGGACCGGGACTAGCGGGAGTGGCGAGCAGTACTTC. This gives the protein CASSRTGTSGSGEQYF.

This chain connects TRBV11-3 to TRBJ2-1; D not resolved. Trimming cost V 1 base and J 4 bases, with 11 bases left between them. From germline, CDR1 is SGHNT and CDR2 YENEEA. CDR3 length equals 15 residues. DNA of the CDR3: TGTGCCAGCAGCTTAGTAGGGAATGATTACAATGAGCAGTTCTTC. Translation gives CASSLVGNDYNEQFF.

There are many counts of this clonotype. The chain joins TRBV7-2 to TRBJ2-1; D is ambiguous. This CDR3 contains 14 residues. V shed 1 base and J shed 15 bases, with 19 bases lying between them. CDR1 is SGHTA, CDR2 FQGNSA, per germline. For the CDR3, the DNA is TGTGCCAGCAGCTTAGGAGTGGTTCTCTCTATGAGGTTCTTC. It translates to CASSLGVVLSMRFF.

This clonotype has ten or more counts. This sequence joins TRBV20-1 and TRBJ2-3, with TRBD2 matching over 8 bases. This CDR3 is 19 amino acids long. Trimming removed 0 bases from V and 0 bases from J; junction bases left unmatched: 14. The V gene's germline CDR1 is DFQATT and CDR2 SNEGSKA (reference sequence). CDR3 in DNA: TGCAGTGCTAGAGATCGATTTGGCGGGAGGCATAATAGCACAGATACGCAGTATTTT. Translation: CSARDRFGGRHNSTDTQYF.

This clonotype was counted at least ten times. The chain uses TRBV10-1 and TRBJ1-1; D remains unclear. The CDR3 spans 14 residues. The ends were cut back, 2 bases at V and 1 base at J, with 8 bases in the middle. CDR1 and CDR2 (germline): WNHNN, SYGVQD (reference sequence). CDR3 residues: CASSEIGGNTEAFF. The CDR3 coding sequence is TGCGCCAGCAGTGAGATCGGCGGGAACACTGAAGCTTTCTTT.

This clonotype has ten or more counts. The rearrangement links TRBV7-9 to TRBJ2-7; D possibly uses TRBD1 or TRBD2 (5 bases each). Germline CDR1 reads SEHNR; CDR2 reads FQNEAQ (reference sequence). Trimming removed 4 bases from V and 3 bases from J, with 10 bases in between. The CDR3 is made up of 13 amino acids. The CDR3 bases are TGTGCCAGCAGCTCGCCAGGGAGCTACGAGCAGTACTTC. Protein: CASSSPGSYEQYF.

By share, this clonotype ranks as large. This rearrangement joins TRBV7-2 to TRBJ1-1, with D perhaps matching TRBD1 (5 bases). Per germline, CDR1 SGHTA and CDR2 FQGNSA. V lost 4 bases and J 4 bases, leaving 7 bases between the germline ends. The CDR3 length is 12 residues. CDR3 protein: CASSSQVTEAFF. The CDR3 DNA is TGTGCCAGCAGCTCACAGGTCACTGAAGCTTTCTTT.

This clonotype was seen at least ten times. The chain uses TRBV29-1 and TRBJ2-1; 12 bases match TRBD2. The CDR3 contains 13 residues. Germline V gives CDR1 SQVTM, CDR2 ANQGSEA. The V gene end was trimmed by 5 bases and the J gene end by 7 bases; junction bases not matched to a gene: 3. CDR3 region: CSVSSGRANEQFF. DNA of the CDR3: TGCAGCGTTTCTAGCGGGAGGGCGAATGAGCAGTTCTTC.

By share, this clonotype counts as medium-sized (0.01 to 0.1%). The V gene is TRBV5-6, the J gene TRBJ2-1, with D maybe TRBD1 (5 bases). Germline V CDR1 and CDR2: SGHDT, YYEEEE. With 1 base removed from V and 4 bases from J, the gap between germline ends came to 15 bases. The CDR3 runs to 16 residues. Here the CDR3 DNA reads TGTGCCAGCAGCTTGACTCAGGGCCGATTATACAATGAGCAGTTCTTC. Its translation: CASSLTQGRLYNEQFF.

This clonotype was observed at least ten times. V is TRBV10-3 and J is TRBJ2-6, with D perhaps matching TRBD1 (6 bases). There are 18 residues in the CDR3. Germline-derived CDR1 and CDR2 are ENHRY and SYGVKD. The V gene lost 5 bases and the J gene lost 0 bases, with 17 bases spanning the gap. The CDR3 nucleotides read TGTGCCATCAGTAAGGCCGGGACACAGAGCTCTGGGGCCAACGTCCTGACTTTC. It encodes CAISKAGTQSSGANVLTF.

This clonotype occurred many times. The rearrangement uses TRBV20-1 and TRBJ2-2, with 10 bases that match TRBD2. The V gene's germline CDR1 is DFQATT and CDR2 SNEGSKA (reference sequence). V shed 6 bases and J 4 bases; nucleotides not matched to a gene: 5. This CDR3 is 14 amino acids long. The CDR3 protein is CSAWTSGITGELFF. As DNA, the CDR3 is TGCAGTGCCTGGACTAGCGGAATCACCGGGGAGCTGTTTTTT.

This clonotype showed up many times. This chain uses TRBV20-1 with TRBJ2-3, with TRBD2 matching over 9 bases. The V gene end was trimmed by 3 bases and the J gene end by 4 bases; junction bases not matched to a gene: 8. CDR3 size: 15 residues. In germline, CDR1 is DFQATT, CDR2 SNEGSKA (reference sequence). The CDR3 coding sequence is TGCAGTGCTAGCCATCCGACTAGCGGTCCAGATACGCAGTATTTT. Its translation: CSASHPTSGPDTQYF.

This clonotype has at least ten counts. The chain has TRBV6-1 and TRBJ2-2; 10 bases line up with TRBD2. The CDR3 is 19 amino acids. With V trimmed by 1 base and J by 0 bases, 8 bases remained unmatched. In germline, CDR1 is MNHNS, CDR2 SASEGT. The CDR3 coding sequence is TGTGCCAGCAGTGAAGGGGTACTAGCGGGACGGCCGAACACCGGGGAGCTGTTTTTT. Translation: CASSEGVLAGRPNTGELFF.

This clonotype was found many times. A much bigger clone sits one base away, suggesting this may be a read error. CDR3 sequence: CSVDVGAGEKLFF. The CDR3 DNA reads as TGCAGCGTTGATGTAGGGGCTGGGGAAAAACTGTTTTTT. The chain couples TRBV29-1 to TRBJ1-4, with D perhaps TRBD1 (5 bases). Deletions cut 3 bases from V and 8 bases from J, with 13 bases between. The CDR3 is 13 amino acids. In germline, CDR1 is SQVTM, CDR2 ANQGSEA.

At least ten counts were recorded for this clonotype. The CDR3 region is CAISRAGQGSYEQYF. As DNA, the CDR3 is TGTGCCATCAGCCGCGCGGGACAGGGTTCCTACGAGCAGTACTTC. The V and J genes are TRBV10-3 and TRBJ2-7; TRBD1 matches at 9 bases. The V gene's germline CDR1 is ENHRY and CDR2 SYGVKD. The V gene end was trimmed by 6 bases and the J gene end by 1 base; junction bases not matched to a gene: 7. This CDR3 contains 15 residues.

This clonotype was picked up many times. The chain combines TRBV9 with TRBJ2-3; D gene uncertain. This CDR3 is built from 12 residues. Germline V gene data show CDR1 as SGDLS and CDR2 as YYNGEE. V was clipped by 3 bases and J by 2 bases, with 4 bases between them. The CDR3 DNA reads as TGTGCCAGCAGCGCTTACACAGATACGCAGTATTTT. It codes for CASSAYTDTQYF.

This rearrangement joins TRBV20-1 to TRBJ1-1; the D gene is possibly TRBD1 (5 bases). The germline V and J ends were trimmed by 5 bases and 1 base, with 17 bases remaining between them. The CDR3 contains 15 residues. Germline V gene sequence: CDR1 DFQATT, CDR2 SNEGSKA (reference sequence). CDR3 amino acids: CSAPDMDKSNTEAFF. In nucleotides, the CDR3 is TGCAGTGCTCCCGATATGGACAAGTCGAACACTGAAGCTTTCTTT.

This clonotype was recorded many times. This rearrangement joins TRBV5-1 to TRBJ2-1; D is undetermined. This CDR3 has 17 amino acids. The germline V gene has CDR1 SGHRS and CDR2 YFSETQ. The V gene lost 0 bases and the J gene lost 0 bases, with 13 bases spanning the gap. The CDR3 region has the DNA TGCGCCAGCAGCTTGGCCGGGCGGTTGAGCTCCTACAATGAGCAGTTCTTC. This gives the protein CASSLAGRLSSYNEQFF. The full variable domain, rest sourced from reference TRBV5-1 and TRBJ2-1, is KAGVTQTPRYLIKTRGQQVTLSCSPISGHRSVSWYQQTPGQGLQFLFEYFSETQRNKGNFPGRFSGRQFSNSRSEMNVSTLELGDSALYLCASSLAGRLSSYNEQFFGPGTRLTVL.

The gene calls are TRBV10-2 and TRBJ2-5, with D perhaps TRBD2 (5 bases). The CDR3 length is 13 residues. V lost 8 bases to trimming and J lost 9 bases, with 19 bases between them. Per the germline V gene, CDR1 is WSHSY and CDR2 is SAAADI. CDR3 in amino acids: CASLDRERWAQYF. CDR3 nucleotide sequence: TGCGCCAGCCTGGACCGCGAGCGGTGGGCCCAGTACTTC.

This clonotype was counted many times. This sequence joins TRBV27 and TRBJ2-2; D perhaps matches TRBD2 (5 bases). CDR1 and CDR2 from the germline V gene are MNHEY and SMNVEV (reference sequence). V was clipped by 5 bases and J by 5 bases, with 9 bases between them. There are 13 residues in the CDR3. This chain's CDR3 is CASSRTGTGELFF. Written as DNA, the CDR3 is TGTGCCAGCAGTCGTACGGGAACCGGGGAGCTGTTTTTT.

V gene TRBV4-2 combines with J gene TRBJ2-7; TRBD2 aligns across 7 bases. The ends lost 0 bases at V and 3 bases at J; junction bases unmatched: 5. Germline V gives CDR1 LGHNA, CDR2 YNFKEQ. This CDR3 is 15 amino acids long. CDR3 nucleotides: TGTGCCAGCAGCCAAGATCCGGGAGGATACTACGAGCAGTACTTC. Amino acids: CASSQDPGGYYEQYF.

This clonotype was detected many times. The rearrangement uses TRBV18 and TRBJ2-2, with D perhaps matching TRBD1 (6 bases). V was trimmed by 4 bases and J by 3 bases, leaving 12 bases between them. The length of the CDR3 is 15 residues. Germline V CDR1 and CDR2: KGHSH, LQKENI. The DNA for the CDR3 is TGTGCCAGCTCACGTGGACAGTTCTACACCGGGGAGCTGTTTTTT. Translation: CASSRGQFYTGELFF.

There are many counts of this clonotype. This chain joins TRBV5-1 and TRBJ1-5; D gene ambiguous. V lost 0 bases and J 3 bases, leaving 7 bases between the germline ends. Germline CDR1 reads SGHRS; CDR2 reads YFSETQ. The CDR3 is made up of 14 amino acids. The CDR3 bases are TGCGCCAGCAGCTTGGATGGCCACAATCAGCCCCAGCATTTT. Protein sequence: CASSLDGHNQPQHF.

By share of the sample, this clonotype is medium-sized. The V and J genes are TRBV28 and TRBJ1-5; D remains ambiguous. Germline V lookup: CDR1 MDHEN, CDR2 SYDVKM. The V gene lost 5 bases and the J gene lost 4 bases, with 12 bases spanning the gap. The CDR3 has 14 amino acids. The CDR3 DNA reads TGTGCCAGCAGTCCGCCGGTCTTAAATCAGCCCCAGCATTTT. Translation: CASSPPVLNQPQHF.

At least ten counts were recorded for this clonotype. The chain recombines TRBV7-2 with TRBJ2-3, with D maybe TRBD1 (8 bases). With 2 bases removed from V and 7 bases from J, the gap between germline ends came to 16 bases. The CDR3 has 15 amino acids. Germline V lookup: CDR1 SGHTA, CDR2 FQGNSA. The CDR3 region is CASSLSTGGGYTQYF. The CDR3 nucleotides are TGTGCCAGCAGCTTAAGTACAGGGGGAGGGTATACGCAGTATTTT.